The clone carrying this T cell receptor (beta chain) showed up many times. Its antigen is not known. Previously described methods and listed TCR primers produced bulk TCR libraries. One entry per CDR3 protein results from TCRdb running MiXCR on the PCR reads. The table has around 480,000 distinct CDR3 sequences, about a quarter seen once. These data originate in a study of molecular identifiers for immune sequencing clone quantification. Study results and caveats: Highly expanded clones may be undercounted when identical TCR molecules share barcodes. Naive cells had under 1% of molecules in clones above 20 RNA copies, effectors over 97%.

Sorted cell numbers of about 18,000 to 1,000,000, with 10%, 30% or 50% RNA, served as input for naive CD8 libraries. V was pared by 3 bases and J by 5 bases, with 6 bases between. The CDR3 has 12 residues. CDR1 is SEHNR and CDR2 is FQNEAQ in the germline V gene (reference sequence). This chain links TRBV7-9 with TRBJ2-3, with D hard to call. The clonotype comes from a human donor in good health. Some libraries in this study had Jurkat cell RNA spiked in. The sample comprised naive CD8+ T cells from blood, with Jurkat cell RNA spiked in. The subset denotes: FACS-sorted CD8+CD4-CCR7+CD45RA+ naive T cells. Here the CDR3 reads CASSFGEDTQYF. The CDR3, as DNA: TGTGCCAGCAGCTTTGGTGAAGATACGCAGTATTTT. Filled out from reference TRBV7-9 and TRBJ2-3, the complete variable domain reads DTGVSQNPRHKITKRGQNVTFRCDPISEHNRLYWYRQTLGQGPEFLTYFQNEAQLEKSRLLSDRFSAERPKGSFSTLEIQRTEQGDSAMYLCASSFGEDTQYFGPGTRLTVL.